This is a list of T cell receptor beta chains from one sample in a study of PD-L1 blockade in urothelial cancer. TCRdb's copy holds only in-frame clones and misses some; the assay was immunoSEQ multiplex PCR. The data contain 49,000 or so clones, about 86% of them seen just once; the ten biggest clones take up about 20%. Specimen: PBMCs, collected around atezolizumab (anti-PD-L1) treatment. Receptors originate from a man in his 60s with urothelial cancer. The CDR3 runs from the conserved cysteine through the conserved F or W.

TRBJ2-3 | TRBV9 | CASSVDWAGTQYF
TRBJ2-1 | TRBV6-5 | CASARASGYNEQFF
TRBJ1-5 | TRBV7-8 | CASSLDRNQPQHF
TRBJ2-7 | TRBV27 | CASGWAYEQYF
TRBJ1-1 | TRBV30 | CAWSEQTNTEAFF
TRBJ2-7 | TRBV5-4 | CASSSPGTAYEQYF
TRBJ2-7 | TRBV6-5 | CASSYERYGSYEQYF
TRBJ1-5 | TRBV5-5 | CASSFRESHSNQPQHF
TRBJ2-5 | TRBV5-1 | CASSLSGLFRETQYF
TRBJ2-7 | TRBV29-1 | CSVNGQRGPYEQYF
TRBJ1-5 | TRBV28 | CASTIEGQGAYGNQPQHF
TRBJ2-3 | TRBV7-9 | CASSPLFAVEGDTQYF
TRBJ2-7 | TRBV5-5 | CASSLVGRSEQYF
TRBJ1-5 | TRBV6-5 | CASSATGGNQPQHF
TRBJ2-1 | TRBV6-1 | CASSPREYNEQFF
TRBJ2-5 | TRBV7-2 | CASSSDPSRQETQYF
TRBJ2-7 | TRBV5-1 | CASSGSGGTYEQYF
TRBJ2-6 | TRBV27 | CASTHRRQGASGANVLTF
TRBJ2-3 | TRBV6-1 | CASLVSRGGDTQYF
TRBJ1-2 | TRBV18 | CASSPGDRGYGYTF
TRBJ1-6 | TRBV27 | CASSPGTGRNSYNSPLHF
TRBJ2-2 | TRBV19 | CASMVGGRAGELFF
TRBJ1-4 | TRBV9 | CASSAPGVEKLFF
TRBJ2-7 | TRBV19 | CASSEPGTSYEQYF
TRBJ2-1 | TRBV5-4 | CASSSSTTGTYNEQFF
TRBJ2-2 | TRBV9 | CASSASRGWNGELFF
TRBJ1-2 | TRBV6-1 | CASSEEIRNYGYTF
TRBJ2-5 | TRBV7-2 | CASRRDFQETQYF
TRBJ2-1 | TRBV6-5 | CASSYPGLLGREQFF
TRBJ1-1 | TRBV10-3 | CAISGSSGVRAFF
TRBJ1-4 | TRBV9 | CASSVEGQGDEKLFF
TRBJ2-5 | TRBV6-4 | CASSIRDRGLQETQYF
TRBJ1-6 | TRBV18 | CASSPLPAGAYNSPLHF
TRBJ2-1 | TRBV7-2 | CASRRDRSSYNEQFF
TRBJ1-6 | TRBV19 | CASSIGQGDSPLHF
TRBJ1-2 | TRBV27 | CASSATGGLSYGYTF
TRBJ2-7 | TRBV19 | CASSMTATSGYEQYF
TRBJ2-5 | TRBV5-6 | CASSLAGLEETQYF
TRBJ1-5 | TRBV6-6 | CASSYGGGDQPQHF
TRBJ2-7 | TRBV14 | CASSQGTGIYEQYF
TRBJ1-5 | TRBV10-3 | CAISESGQGYNQPQHF
TRBJ2-7 | TRBV2 | CASSEAADRVSYEQYF
TRBJ1-2 | TRBV19 | CASRGISQIANYGYTF
TRBJ1-6 | TRBV6-5 | CASSYGLMDSPLHF
TRBJ1-2 | TRBV28 | CASSTAGTGFHGYTF
TRBJ1-3 | TRBV4-3 | CASSQEWGLSGNTIYF
TRBJ2-7 | TRBV6-1 | CASSEAIQGWEQYF
TRBJ1-4 | TRBV9 | CASSVDPLAQGLFF
TRBJ2-7 | TRBV5-5 | CASSEPSSSSSYEQYF
TRBJ2-7 | TRBV7-9 | CASSISGTTYEQYF
TRBJ1-2 | TRBV9 | CASSPGESIYGYTF
TRBJ1-1 | TRBV29-1 | CSATRQSMNTEAFF
TRBJ1-1 | TRBV5-6 | CASSPDRDTEAFF
TRBJ2-7 | TRBV7-2 | CASSSGQGSSYEQYF
TRBJ2-1 | TRBV5-1 | CASSFPRGGRVSSYNEQFF
TRBJ1-1 | TRBV5-4 | CASSPQGALTEAFF